This TCR beta chain came from a study of shared clonotypes between healthy human individuals. The study, taken as a whole, reports: As a rule, naive subsets had a larger estimated richness than memory subsets. Shared across a few donors were roughly 4.7% of the naive CD4 clonotypes.

Profiling relied on immunoSEQ multiplex PCR, and the TCRdb table lists in-frame clones only, not all of them. The table has around 2,000,000 clones, about 95% seen once. This clone was seen once. The antigen is not known. Terminally differentiated effector memory CD45RA+ cells were excluded by CCR7 positive selection of CD45RO-negative cells. Germline V gene data show CDR1 as SGHNT and CDR2 as YENEEA. The CDR3 has 14 residues. Trimming left V 5 bases short and J 8 bases short, with 16 bases between. The origin of this receptor is a man aged 18 to 29 in good health. The specimen was naive CD8+ T cells sorted from blood. The V and J genes are TRBV11-3 and TRBJ2-1; the D call may be TRBD1 or TRBD2 (5 bases each). CDR3 nucleotides: TGTGCCAGCAGCCTGAGGGACCGCGCTTATGAGCAGTTCTTC. This translates into CASSLRDRAYEQFF.